The rows below give T cell receptor beta chains drawn from one sample of a study of T cell repertoires in cytomegalovirus infection. TCRdb independently ran MiXCR on the reads; one entry per CDR3 protein. The sample lists 700,000 to 850,000 distinct CDR3 sequences; about 33% were seen once. Antigens of these TCRs are unknown. This specimen was cultured CD8+ T cells from PBMCs, taken from culture after CMV antigen stimulation. These receptor sequences come from a human donor in good health (CMV status not recorded). Some clones in this sample may be carry-over from other donors' samples. CDR3s include the opening cysteine and the closing phenylalanine or tryptophan. D genes are given only for firm matches. Not every row has a clone size; where given, it reads once, few, many or a size class.

abundance: .; v_gene: TRBV6-6; j_gene: TRBJ1-4; d_gene: TRBD1; CDR3nt: TGTGCCAGCAGCCCGGGACAGGAATCGTCGCGGCGGGAAAAACTGTTTTTT; CDR3aa: CASSPGQESSRREKLFF
abundance: .; v_gene: TRBV9; j_gene: TRBJ2-1; d_gene: .; CDR3nt: TGTGCCAGCAGCGTAGAAGGGGTATCCGAGCAGTTCTTC; CDR3aa: CASSVEGVSEQFF
abundance: .; v_gene: TRBV27; j_gene: TRBJ1-5; d_gene: .; CDR3nt: TGTGCCAGCGGGCGCTCAGGGGTTAACAATCAGCCCCAGCATTTT; CDR3aa: CASGRSGVNNQPQHF
abundance: .; v_gene: TRBV7-9; j_gene: TRBJ1-4; d_gene: .; CDR3nt: TGTGCCAGCATCAGACCAGGGGATAGAAAACTGTTTTTT; CDR3aa: CASIRPGDRKLFF
abundance: few; v_gene: TRBV28; j_gene: TRBJ2-2; d_gene: .; CDR3nt: TGTGCCACCCTCGGCGCCCCTAACACCGGGGAGCTGTTTTTT; CDR3aa: CATLGAPNTGELFF
abundance: few; v_gene: TRBV24-1; j_gene: TRBJ1-1; d_gene: .; CDR3nt: TGTGCCACCAGTGATGGGCTGCGGGCTTTCTTT; CDR3aa: CATSDGLRAFF
abundance: few; v_gene: TRBV7-9; j_gene: TRBJ1-4; d_gene: .; CDR3nt: TGTGCCAGCAGCTTAAAGGGGCTCCGCGAGGAAAAACTGTTTTTT; CDR3aa: CASSLKGLREEKLFF
abundance: many; v_gene: TRBV7-2; j_gene: TRBJ2-2; d_gene: TRBD2; CDR3nt: TGTGCCAGCAGCTCCAGCTGGGATTTAGCGGGGGACAACACCGGGGAGCTGTTTTTT; CDR3aa: CASSSSWDLAGDNTGELFF
abundance: .; v_gene: TRBV7-9; j_gene: TRBJ1-4; d_gene: .; CDR3nt: TGTGCCAGCAGCTTAGTCATAAGAACGGTCGGAAAACTGTTTTTT; CDR3aa: CASSLVIRTVGKLFF
abundance: many; v_gene: TRBV5-4; j_gene: TRBJ2-3; d_gene: TRBD2; CDR3nt: TGTGCCAGCAGCTATTTTGAACGGGGGGGGGATACGCAGTATTTT; CDR3aa: CASSYFERGGDTQYF
abundance: .; v_gene: TRBV29-1; j_gene: TRBJ1-2; d_gene: .; CDR3nt: TGCAGCGTTGAGTTAGGGGAGAGGAATGGCTACACCTTC; CDR3aa: CSVELGERNGYTF
abundance: .; v_gene: TRBV5-1; j_gene: TRBJ2-7; d_gene: .; CDR3nt: TGCGCCAGCAGCCCTCGAATTCAGGGGTACTACGAGCAGTACTTC; CDR3aa: CASSPRIQGYYEQYF
abundance: .; v_gene: TRBV28; j_gene: TRBJ2-5; d_gene: TRBD2; CDR3nt: TGTGCCAGCAGTTTATTAGCGGGGGGGCCGAGGCAGACCCAGTACTTC; CDR3aa: CASSLLAGGPRQTQYF
abundance: .; v_gene: TRBV7-9; j_gene: TRBJ2-3; d_gene: .; CDR3nt: TGTGCCAGCAGAATGGGGGGTGTGACAGATACGCAGTATTTT; CDR3aa: CASRMGGVTDTQYF
abundance: few; v_gene: TRBV7-4; j_gene: TRBJ2-1; d_gene: TRBD1; CDR3nt: TGTGCCAGCAGCTTACGATCAGGGGGCTCAATCGGCAATGAGCAGTTCTTC; CDR3aa: CASSLRSGGSIGNEQFF
abundance: .; v_gene: TRBV9; j_gene: TRBJ2-7; d_gene: .; CDR3nt: TGTGCCAGCAGCGAGGACCTAGGGCAGGGTGGACCCTACGAGCAGTACTTC; CDR3aa: CASSEDLGQGGPYEQYF
abundance: .; v_gene: TRBV28; j_gene: TRBJ1-4; d_gene: .; CDR3nt: TGTGCCAGCAGTTTAGACAGCTATCGGAATGAAAAACTGTTTTTT; CDR3aa: CASSLDSYRNEKLFF
abundance: few; v_gene: TRBV10-1; j_gene: TRBJ2-1; d_gene: .; CDR3nt: TGCGCCAGCAGTGATCAGGACTATACCCGTTACAATGAGCAGTTCTTC; CDR3aa: CASSDQDYTRYNEQFF
abundance: .; v_gene: TRBV18; j_gene: TRBJ2-5; d_gene: TRBD2; CDR3nt: TGTGCCAGCTCACGGACGGGGGGAAGCGAGACCCAGTACTTC; CDR3aa: CASSRTGGSETQYF
abundance: .; v_gene: TRBV7-9; j_gene: TRBJ1-1; d_gene: .; CDR3nt: TGTGCCAGCAGCTCCCCTGCAAGGGGGGGCACTGAAGCTTTCTTT; CDR3aa: CASSSPARGGTEAFF
abundance: .; v_gene: TRBV6-5; j_gene: TRBJ1-1; d_gene: .; CDR3nt: TGTGCCAGCAGTTACTCGGGGCCGGGGACTGGTGAAGCTTTCTTT; CDR3aa: CASSYSGPGTGEAFF
abundance: .; v_gene: TRBV12-3/TRBV12-4; j_gene: TRBJ2-3; d_gene: .; CDR3nt: TGTGCCAGCAACCTATCGGGACATAGCACAGATACGCAGTATTTT; CDR3aa: CASNLSGHSTDTQYF
abundance: .; v_gene: TRBV6-2/TRBV6-3; j_gene: TRBJ2-4; d_gene: TRBD1; CDR3nt: TGTGCCAGCAGTTACTCGCGGACAGGGGTAGAGAACATTCAGTACTTC; CDR3aa: CASSYSRTGVENIQYF